This TCR beta chain was identified during a study of a mutant IDH1 vaccine in newly diagnosed glioma. Study information: The sex distribution of treated patients was 62.5% male and about 40% female, with a mean age of 40.4 years.

Germline V gene lookup returns CDR1 SGHAT and CDR2 FQNNGV. The junction had 8 bases not matched to a gene; V was cut back by 5 bases and J by 5 bases. This CDR3 has 15 residues. Time point in this sample: week 11, during vaccination. Vaccination comprised doses that each held 300 ug of mutant IDH1 20-mer peptide, plus topical imiquimod. The astrocytomas were IDH1-mutant, ATRX-negative, and WHO grade 3 or 4. Worth noting for this clone: Its target is unknown.

Sequenced by immunoSEQ multiplex PCR; TCRdb stores in-frame clones only, minus some. Among 110,000 or so clones listed, roughly nine tenths were seen once. General observations from the study: Of the patients, 85% to 95% had vaccine-induced immune responses.

The TCR comes from a woman aged 50 to 60 with glioma. This chain uses TRBV11-2 with TRBJ1-1; 10 positions agree with TRBD1. The sample in question was PBMCs, obtained from a glioma patient whose treatment included an IDH1 peptide vaccine. Written as DNA, the CDR3 is TGTGCCAGCAGCCCAAGGGACAGGGGATGGACTGAAGCTTTCTTT. Protein sequence: CASSPRDRGWTEAFF. Full variable domain (outside the CDR3, taken from reference TRBV11-2 and TRBJ1-1): EAGVAQSPRYKIIEKRQSVAFWCNPISGHATLYWYQQILGQGPKLLIQFQNNGVVDDSQLPKDRFSAERLKGVDSTLKIQPAKLEDSAVYLCASSPRDRGWTEAFFGQGTRLTVV.